This T cell receptor (beta chain) was profiled in a study of CD8+ T cells in alopecia areata. J gave up 2 bases and V 3 bases, and 7 bases lay outside the gene matches. Germline V gives CDR1 SGDLS, CDR2 YYNGEE. The CDR3 has 16 residues. Reverse transcription of extracted RNA yielded cDNA, which provided the sequencing template. The table came from immunoSEQ multiplex PCR; TCRdb's copy has only in-frame clones and leaves some out. The table includes 85,000 to 110,000 clones, approximately 84% detected once. The treatment here: oral pan-JAK inhibitor, 5-10 mg twice daily. Alopecia areata patients provided lesional scalp punch biopsies and peripheral blood. Starting from PBMCs, sorting isolated CD4+ and CD8+ T cells.

The V and J genes are TRBV9 and TRBJ2-2, with 7 bases matching TRBD2. The sample consisted of CD8+ T cells sorted from blood, taken at approximately week 30, from a patient treated with tofacitinib. The receptor was derived from a human donor with alopecia areata. CDR3 region: CASSASGGPNTGELFF. The CDR3, as DNA: TGTGCCAGCAGCGCCTCGGGGGGACCCAACACCGGGGAGCTGTTTTTT.